This entry features one T cell receptor beta chain sequence. The antigen remains undetermined. These data come from a study of memory CD4+ T cells and cytomegalovirus serostatus. The CDR3 contains 14 residues. Germline loops: CDR1 ENHRY, CDR2 SYGVKD. V was shortened by 2 bases and J by 1 base, with 6 bases between the two germline ends. The sort gate was single viable CD3+CD4+CD8-CD45RO+ cells for memory CD4+ T cells. Study results and caveats: Median bootstrapped AUC for CMV status was roughly 0.95 originally, approximately 0.91 US-trained. CD4+ memory repertoires contained about two fifths of the 164 reported CMV TCRbeta sequences.

Assay: immunoSEQ multiplex PCR; the TCRdb copy retains only in-frame clones and omits some. The repertoire holds more than 50,000 clones, with roughly 80% as singletons. Sample: memory CD4+ T cells from blood. The gene calls are TRBV10-3 and TRBJ1-3, with D uncertain. This sequence originates from an adult in good health and CMV-seronegative. CDR3 in amino acids: CAISEIGSGNTIYF. DNA of the CDR3: TGTGCCATCAGTGAGATAGGTTCTGGAAACACCATATATTTT.